What follows is one T cell receptor beta chain and its context. The target antigen is unknown. After autologous stem cell transplantation all patients relapsed, and prior brentuximab vedotin exposure differed between cohorts. The CDR3 spans 16 residues. Germline V CDR1 and CDR2: MGHRA, YSYEKL. The J segment lost 2 bases and the V segment lost 0 bases, leaving 4 bases of the junction unmatched. This sample is part of a study of PD-1 blockade in classical Hodgkin lymphoma. Study-wide findings and caveats: It was among complete responders that baseline diversity resembled that of newly diagnosed patients.

The method was immunoSEQ multiplex PCR; TCRdb's version includes in-frame clones alone and lacks a portion of them. This table has approximately 73,000 clones, 85% to 95% appearing once. Sequenced here: peripheral blood mononuclear cells (PBMCs), sampled at baseline. V gene TRBV4-1 combines with J gene TRBJ1-5, with TRBD1 identical over 7 bases. This receptor was obtained from a human donor with classical Hodgkin lymphoma. The CDR3 loop reads CASSQDRQGGNQPQHF. The CDR3 nucleotides are TGCGCCAGCAGCCAAGATCGACAGGGAGGCAATCAGCCCCAGCATTTT.